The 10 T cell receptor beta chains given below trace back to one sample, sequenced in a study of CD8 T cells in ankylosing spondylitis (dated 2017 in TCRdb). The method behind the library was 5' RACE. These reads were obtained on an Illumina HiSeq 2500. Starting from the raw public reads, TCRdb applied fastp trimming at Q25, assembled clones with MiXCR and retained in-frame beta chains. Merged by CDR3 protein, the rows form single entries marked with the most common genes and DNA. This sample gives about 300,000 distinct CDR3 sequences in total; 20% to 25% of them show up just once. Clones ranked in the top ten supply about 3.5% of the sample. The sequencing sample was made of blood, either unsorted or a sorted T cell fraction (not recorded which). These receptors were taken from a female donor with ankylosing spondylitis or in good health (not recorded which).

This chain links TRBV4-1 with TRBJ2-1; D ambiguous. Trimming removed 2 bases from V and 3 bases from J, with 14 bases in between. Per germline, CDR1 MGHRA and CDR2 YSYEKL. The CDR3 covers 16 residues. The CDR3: CASSQPTRTLYNEQFF. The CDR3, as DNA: TGCGCCAGCAGCCAACCGACACGGACCCTCTACAATGAGCAGTTCTTC.

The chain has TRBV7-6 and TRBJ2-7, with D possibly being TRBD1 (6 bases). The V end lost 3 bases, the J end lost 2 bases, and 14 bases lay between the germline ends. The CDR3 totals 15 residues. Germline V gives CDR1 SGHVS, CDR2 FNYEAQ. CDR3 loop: CASSFEGGATYEQYF. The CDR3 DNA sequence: TGTGCCAGCAGCTTCGAAGGGGGAGCGACCTACGAGCAGTACTTC.

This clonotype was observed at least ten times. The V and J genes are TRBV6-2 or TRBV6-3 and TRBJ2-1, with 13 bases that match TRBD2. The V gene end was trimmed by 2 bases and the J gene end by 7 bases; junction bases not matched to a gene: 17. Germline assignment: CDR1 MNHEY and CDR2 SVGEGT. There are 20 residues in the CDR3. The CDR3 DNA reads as TGTGCCAGCAGTTACGCGCTACGCAGACATACTAGCGGGAGGGCAAATGAGCAGTTCTTC. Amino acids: CASSYALRRHTSGRANEQFF.

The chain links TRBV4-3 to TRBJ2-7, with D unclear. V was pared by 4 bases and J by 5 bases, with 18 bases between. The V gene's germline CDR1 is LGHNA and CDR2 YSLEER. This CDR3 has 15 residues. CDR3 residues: CASSPNKGSQDEQYF. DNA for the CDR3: TGCGCCAGCAGCCCCAATAAAGGGTCCCAGGACGAGCAGTACTTC.

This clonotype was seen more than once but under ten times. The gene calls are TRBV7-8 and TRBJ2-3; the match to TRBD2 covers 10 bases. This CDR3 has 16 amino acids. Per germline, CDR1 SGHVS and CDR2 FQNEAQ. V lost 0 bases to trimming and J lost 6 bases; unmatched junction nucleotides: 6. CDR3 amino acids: CASSLAGEAGGDTQYF. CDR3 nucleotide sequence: TGTGCCAGCAGCTTAGCGGGGGAAGCGGGAGGGGATACGCAGTATTTT.

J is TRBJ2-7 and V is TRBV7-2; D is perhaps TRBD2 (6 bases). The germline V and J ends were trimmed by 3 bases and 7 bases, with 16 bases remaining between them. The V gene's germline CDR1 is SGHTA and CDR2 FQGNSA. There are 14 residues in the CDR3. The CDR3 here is CASSLMGGPGEQYF. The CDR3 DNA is TGTGCCAGCAGCTTGATGGGGGGACCGGGAGAGCAGTACTTC.

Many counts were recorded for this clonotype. This chain's CDR3 is CASSLTSGANTGELFF. The CDR3 DNA sequence: TGTGCCAGCAGCCTTACTAGCGGAGCGAACACCGGGGAGCTGTTTTTT. The chain joins TRBV7-6 to TRBJ2-2; 8 bases are shared with TRBD2. Germline CDR1 is SGHVS and CDR2 is FNYEAQ. V lost 5 bases and J lost 0; bases outside the gene matches: 5. The CDR3 is made up of 16 amino acids.

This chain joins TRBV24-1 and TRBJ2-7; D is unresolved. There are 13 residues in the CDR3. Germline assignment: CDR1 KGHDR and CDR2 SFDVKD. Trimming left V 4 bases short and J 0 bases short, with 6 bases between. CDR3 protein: CATSETTSYEQYF. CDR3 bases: TGTGCCACCAGTGAAACTACCTCCTACGAGCAGTACTTC.

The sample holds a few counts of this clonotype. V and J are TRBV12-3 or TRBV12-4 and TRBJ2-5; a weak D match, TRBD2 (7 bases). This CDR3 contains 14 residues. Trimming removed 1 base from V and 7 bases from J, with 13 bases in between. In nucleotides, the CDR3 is TGTGCCAGCAGTTTAGGGCGGAGGGGGGGGACCCAGTACTTC. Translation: CASSLGRRGGTQYF.

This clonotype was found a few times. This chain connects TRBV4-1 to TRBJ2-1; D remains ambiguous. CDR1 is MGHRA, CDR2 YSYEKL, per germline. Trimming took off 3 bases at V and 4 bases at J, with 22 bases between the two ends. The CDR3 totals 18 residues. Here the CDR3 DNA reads TGCGCCAGCAGCCATGCCTATCAGAGCGTGAAGCTGTACAATGAGCAGTTCTTC. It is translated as CASSHAYQSVKLYNEQFF.